Reported below is one T cell receptor beta chain. Its antigen is unknown. No much larger clone exists at a distance of one base, and base qualities are not known. This sample is part of a study of blood T cell repertoires in COVID-19 (dated by TCRdb to the early 2020s). With respect to the entire study: Collaborator samples came from the United States, Italy and Spain and covered acute and convalescent phases of COVID-19. The samples were drawn from two sources: the first 160 participants of the ongoing ImmuneRACE study, and 1,000 to 1,500 subjects contributed by 6 global collaborators. The prospective study material was composed of cDNA or gDNA derived from T cells, B-cell-depleted T cells, or PBMCs. The repertoires were released in a freely available public database intended as a resource for research on the immune response to SARS-CoV-2. The sample metadata nearly always contained a de-identified subject ID, COVID-19 status, age in years and sex. HLA class I and class II types, where available, came from metadata supplied by the sample provider rather than from assay-based typing. Subjects who had been exposed to COVID-19, were actively infected with it, or had recovered from it provided the deeply sampled blood TCRbeta repertoires that made up the dataset. Study-level results and caveats: Clinical and demographic metadata were provided uncurated, with the amount varying by source and participant.

TCRbeta CDR3 regions were amplified from genomic DNA using the immunoSEQ Assay, a bias-controlled multiplex PCR. The study's processing was this. Within the assay, amplification of reference gene primers was used to estimate how many nucleated cells each sample contained. To quantify the absolute abundance of each unique TCRbeta CDR3 rearrangement, sequence reads were collapsed and filtered. For each sample, productive Simpson clonality was calculated as the square root of Simpson's diversity index over productive rearrangements. TCRdb obtained this table from immuneACCESS and retained in-frame rearrangements with V and J assigned. These tables miss some clones; where compared with another copy, unresolved V genes account for less than half of the shortfall, and the remainder is unexplained. V and J calls plus clone size are reproduced from that table; the DNA served to infer D and trimming. The sample profile shows approximately 200,000 clones; about 81% of them were found once. Approximately 3% of the sample comes from the top ten.

In the prospective study, participants were 18 to 89 years old, resided in about two dozen geographic areas of the United States, and were enrolled through a virtual design. In the prospective study, cohorts were assigned on the basis of participant-reported clinical history obtained from a screening survey and a study questionnaire. For ImmuneRACE Cohort 3, a participant was defined as recovered based on two consecutive negative NP/OP PCR tests, clearance by a healthcare professional, or resolution of symptoms. In the prospective study, mobile phlebotomists collected whole blood, serum and a nasopharyngeal or oropharyngeal swab from each participant. Additional blood draws and questionnaires over a 2-month period could optionally be provided by prospective study participants. Before DNA extraction, prospective study blood samples were shipped either frozen or at room temperature. Taken from cysteine to phenylalanine, the CDR3 has 16 residues. Only the CDR3 region is kept as DNA, spanning 48 bases read in frame from base 1. CDR1 and CDR2 are drawn from the germline V gene (reference sequence): SEHNR, FQNEAQ. For this chain, trimming is 1 base at the V end and 1 base at the J end, and the number of junction bases without a gene match is 3.

Specimen: PBMCs or T cells enriched from blood (not recorded which). The chain joins TRBV7-9 to TRBJ2-3; 9 nucleotides in the junction match TRBD2. This TCR came from a woman in her twenties or thirties who had recovered from COVID-19. Here is the DNA: TGTGCCAGCAGCTTAGGGCGGGGGGGCCGCACAGATACGCAGTATTTT. This yields the protein CASSLGRGGRTDTQYF.